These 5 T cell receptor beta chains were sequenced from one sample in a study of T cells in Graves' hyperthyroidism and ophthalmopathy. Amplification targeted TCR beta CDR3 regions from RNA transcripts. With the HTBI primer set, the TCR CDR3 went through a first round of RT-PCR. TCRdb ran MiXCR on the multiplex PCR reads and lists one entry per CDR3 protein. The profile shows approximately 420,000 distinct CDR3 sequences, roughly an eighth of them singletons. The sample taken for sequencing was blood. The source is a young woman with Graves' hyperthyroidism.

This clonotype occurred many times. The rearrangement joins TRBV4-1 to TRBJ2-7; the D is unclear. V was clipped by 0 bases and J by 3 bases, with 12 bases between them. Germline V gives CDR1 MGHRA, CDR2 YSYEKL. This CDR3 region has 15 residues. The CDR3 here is CASSQESARIYEQYF. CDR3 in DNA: TGCGCCAGCAGCCAAGAATCCGCCCGGATCTACGAGCAGTACTTC.

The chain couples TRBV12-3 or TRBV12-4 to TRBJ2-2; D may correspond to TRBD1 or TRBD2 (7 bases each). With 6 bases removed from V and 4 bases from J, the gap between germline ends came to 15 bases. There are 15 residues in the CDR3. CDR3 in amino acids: CASSQGGAGTGELFF. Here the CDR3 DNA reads TGTGCCAGCAGCCAGGGGGGGGCGGGCACCGGGGAGCTGTTTTTT.

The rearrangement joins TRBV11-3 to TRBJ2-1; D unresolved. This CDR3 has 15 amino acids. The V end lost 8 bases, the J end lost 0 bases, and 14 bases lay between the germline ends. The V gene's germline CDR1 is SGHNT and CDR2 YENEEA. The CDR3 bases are TGTGCCAGCGGCAAGGACCGGCACTCCTACAATGAGCAGTTCTTC. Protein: CASGKDRHSYNEQFF.

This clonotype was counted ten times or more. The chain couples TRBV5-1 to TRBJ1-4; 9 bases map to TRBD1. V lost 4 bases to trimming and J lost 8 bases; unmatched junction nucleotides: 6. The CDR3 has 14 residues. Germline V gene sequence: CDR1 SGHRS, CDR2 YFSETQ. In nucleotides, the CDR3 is TGCGCCAGCAGCCCGGGACAGGGTTGGGAAAAACTGTTTTTT. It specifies CASSPGQGWEKLFF.

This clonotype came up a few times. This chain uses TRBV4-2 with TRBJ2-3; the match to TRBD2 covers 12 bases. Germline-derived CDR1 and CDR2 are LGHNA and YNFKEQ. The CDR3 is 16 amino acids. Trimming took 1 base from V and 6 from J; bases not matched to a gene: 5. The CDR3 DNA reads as TGTGCCAGCAGCCAAGCGACTAGCGGGAGAGCGGATACGCAGTATTTT. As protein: CASSQATSGRADTQYF.